Below are 27 T cell receptor beta chains sequenced from a single sample in a study of cytomegalovirus exposure and HLA in healthy donors. The PCR contained 60 Vbeta and 13 Jbeta primers. The protocol was immunoSEQ multiplex PCR, while the TCRdb copy is restricted to in-frame clones and leaves out a portion. The sample carries about 120,000 clones, over 65% recorded once. The sample comprised PBMCs. These receptors were obtained from a young man in good health and CMV-seropositive.

The V gene is TRBV6-5, the J gene TRBJ2-3, with D possibly being TRBD2 (7 bases). Germline-derived CDR1 and CDR2 are MNHEY and SVGAGI. V was trimmed by 1 base and J by 1 base, leaving 12 bases between them. This CDR3 is 16 amino acids long. CDR3: CASSYLGGARTDTQYF. The CDR3, as DNA: TGTGCCAGCAGTTACTTGGGGGGGGCCCGCACAGATACGCAGTATTTT.

A note on this clone: Germline is not matched at one junction end, which may reflect a read error. V usage is TRBV30 and J usage is TRBJ2-7; possible D gene TRBD2, 5 bases. This CDR3 spans 16 amino acids. Germline V CDR1 and CDR2: GTSNPN, SVGIG (reference sequence). CDR3 region: CAWSRSAPGSGYVQYF. In DNA form, the CDR3 reads TGTGCGTGGAGTAGGTCCGCGCCAGGCTCGGGATACGTGCAGTACTTC.

This rearrangement joins TRBV5-6 to TRBJ2-3; 12 nucleotides agree with TRBD2. V lost 2 bases and J lost 5; bases outside the gene matches: 9. The CDR3 length is 17 residues. Per the germline V gene, CDR1 is SGHDT and CDR2 is YYEEEE. The CDR3 region is CASSFVLLAGGEDTQYF. The CDR3 coding sequence is TGTGCCAGCAGCTTCGTTTTGCTAGCGGGGGGGGAAGATACGCAGTATTTT.

The chain uses TRBV4-1 and TRBJ2-3, with TRBD2 as a possible D gene (6 bases). From germline, CDR1 is MGHRA and CDR2 YSYEKL. CDR3 length: 15 residues. V dropped 1 base and J dropped 4 bases, with 12 bases sitting between them. Here the CDR3 reads CASSQGGVTADTQYF. The CDR3 bases are TGCGCCAGCAGCCAAGGGGGGGTAACGGCAGATACGCAGTATTTT.

This rearrangement joins TRBV7-6 to TRBJ2-2, with 11 nucleotides matching TRBD2. In germline, CDR1 is SGHVS, CDR2 FNYEAQ. The V gene end was trimmed by 1 base and the J gene end by 2 bases; junction bases not matched to a gene: 9. The CDR3 loop spans 19 amino acids. CDR3 protein: CASSLGTQLAGVNTGELFF. The DNA for the CDR3 is TGTGCCAGCAGCTTAGGGACACAACTAGCGGGGGTTAACACCGGGGAGCTGTTTTTT.

The V gene is TRBV11-2, the J gene TRBJ2-3; TRBD2 is a possible D gene (7 bases). CDR1 is SGHAT and CDR2 is FQNNGV in the germline V gene. The CDR3 contains 17 residues. The V gene lost 5 bases and the J gene lost 2 bases, with 20 bases spanning the gap. The CDR3, as DNA: TGTGCCAGCAGCCTTTCTTTGGGGGGGGGCCCCACAGATACGCAGTATTTT. It is translated as CASSLSLGGGPTDTQYF. Drawing the rest from reference TRBV11-2 and TRBJ2-3, the complete variable domain is EAGVAQSPRYKIIEKRQSVAFWCNPISGHATLYWYQQILGQGPKLLIQFQNNGVVDDSQLPKDRFSAERLKGVDSTLKIQPAKLEDSAVYLCASSLSLGGGPTDTQYFGPGTRLTVL.

The gene calls are TRBV7-9 and TRBJ2-4; D is possibly TRBD2 (5 bases). V lost 4 bases, J lost 0 bases, and 7 bases lay in between. The germline V gene encodes CDR1 SEHNR and CDR2 FQNEAQ (reference sequence). The CDR3 has 14 residues. As DNA, the CDR3 is TGTGCCAGCAGCTCGGGAATAGCCAAAAACATTCAGTACTTC. This gives the protein CASSSGIAKNIQYF.

This chain links TRBV7-9 with TRBJ1-1; 9 nucleotides align to TRBD1. J lost 2 bases, V lost 5 bases, and 6 bases had no gene match. In germline, CDR1 is SEHNR, CDR2 FQNEAQ (reference sequence). This CDR3 has 15 residues. This CDR3 reads CASSPRDRVNTEAFF. The DNA for the CDR3 is TGTGCCAGCAGCCCCCGGGACAGGGTAAACACTGAAGCTTTCTTT.

In this sample, this clone turned up once. The CDR3 region has the DNA TGTGCCAGCAGCTCCCCCCGGAGTAGGGGGAAGACCCAGTACTTC. Protein sequence: CASSSPRSRGKTQYF. The chain joins TRBV7-8 to TRBJ2-5; the D gene is possibly TRBD1 (6 bases). The CDR3 is 15 amino acids. From germline, CDR1 is SGHVS and CDR2 FQNEAQ. V was pared by 4 bases and J by 6 bases, with 18 bases between.

This clone was seen more than once but under ten times. The gene calls are TRBV28 and TRBJ1-4; TRBD1 aligns across 7 bases. V gave up 5 bases and J gave up 8 bases; unmatched junction bases: 17. From germline, CDR1 is MDHEN and CDR2 SYDVKM. This CDR3 spans 17 amino acids. Written as DNA, the CDR3 is TGTGCCAGCAGTACTATGCCCCCGACAGGGCTGGAGGAAAAACTGTTTTTT. Translating gives CASSTMPPTGLEEKLFF.

This rearrangement joins TRBV15 to TRBJ2-2; 11 nucleotides align to TRBD2. With V trimmed by 1 base and J by 7 bases, 5 bases remained unmatched. This CDR3 spans 16 amino acids. Germline V gene sequence: CDR1 LNHNV, CDR2 YYDKDF (reference sequence). CDR3 in DNA: TGTGCCACCAGCAGAGGTAGCGGGGGGGTAGTCGGGGAGCTGTTTTTT. As protein: CATSRGSGGVVGELFF.

The gene calls are TRBV30 and TRBJ1-2, with 10 nucleotides matching TRBD1. Germline V CDR1 and CDR2: GTSNPN, SVGIG (reference sequence). V lost 3 bases to trimming and J lost 4 bases; unmatched junction nucleotides: 8. The CDR3 runs 15 residues. The CDR3 DNA follows: TGTGCCTGGAGCGAAGGACAGGGGGTGTTCTATGGCTACACCTTC. It encodes CAWSEGQGVFYGYTF.

This chain joins TRBV19 and TRBJ1-1; D remains unclear. CDR1 LNHDA and CDR2 SQIVND come from the germline V gene (reference sequence). This CDR3 region has 11 residues. Trimming took off 5 bases at V and 11 bases at J, with 12 bases between the two ends. The CDR3 is CASSGDPWAFF. Here the CDR3 DNA reads TGTGCCAGTAGTGGAGACCCGTGGGCTTTCTTT.

Here the CDR3 reads CASKIGRGNTEAFF. CDR3 DNA: TGTGCCAGTAAAATTGGGCGGGGGAACACTGAAGCTTTCTTT. The chain couples TRBV19 to TRBJ1-1; D not certain. Trimming removed 7 bases at V and 1 base at J, with 13 bases between. This CDR3 has 14 amino acids. Germline V gene lookup returns CDR1 LNHDA and CDR2 SQIVND (reference sequence). Full variable domain (outside the CDR3, taken from reference TRBV19 and TRBJ1-1): DGGITQSPKYLFRKEGQNVTLSCEQNLNHDAMYWYRQDPGQGLRLIYYSQIVNDFQKGDIAEGYSVSREKKESFPLTVTSAQKNPTAFYLCASKIGRGNTEAFFGQGTRLTVV.

This clone was recorded a few times. The chain has TRBV19 and TRBJ1-1, with D unresolved. CDR1 and CDR2 from the germline V gene are LNHDA and SQIVND (reference sequence). This CDR3 is 12 amino acids long. The V gene lost 4 bases and the J gene lost 10 bases, with 13 bases spanning the gap. The CDR3 loop reads CASSSGRGGAFF. In DNA, the CDR3 is TGTGCCAGTAGTAGCGGACGGGGAGGAGCTTTCTTT.

This clone was picked up a small number of times. This chain connects TRBV7-9 to TRBJ1-4, with a possible D match to TRBD1 (5 bases). The V gene lost 0 bases and the J gene lost 6 bases, with 17 bases spanning the gap. The CDR3 spans 17 residues. Germline V gene lookup returns CDR1 SEHNR and CDR2 FQNEAQ (reference sequence). The CDR3 sequence is CASSLADFDRVHEKLFF. The CDR3 DNA is TGTGCCAGCAGCTTAGCCGACTTCGACAGAGTGCATGAAAAACTGTTTTTT.

This chain links TRBV5-1 with TRBJ2-1, with 12 nucleotides matching TRBD2. Germline lookup yields CDR1 SGHRS and CDR2 YFSETQ. V was pared by 0 bases and J by 8 bases, with 6 bases of the junction left unmatched. The CDR3 contains 16 residues. CDR3 sequence reads: CASSLVPSGGAYEQFF. Here the CDR3 DNA reads TGCGCCAGCAGCTTGGTACCTAGCGGGGGGGCCTATGAGCAGTTCTTC.

This chain joins TRBV5-5 and TRBJ2-7, with a tentative D call TRBD1 (6 bases). This CDR3 region has 15 residues. V shed 1 base and J shed 0 bases, with 11 bases lying between them. From germline, CDR1 is SGHKS and CDR2 YYEKEE (reference sequence). The CDR3 region has the DNA TGTGCCAGCAGCTTGCGGACAGAAAACTCCTACGAGCAGTACTTC. It encodes CASSLRTENSYEQYF. Looking up the rest from reference TRBV5-5 and TRBJ2-7 gives the full variable domain: DAGVTQSPTHLIKTRGQQVTLRCSPISGHKSVSWYQQVLGQGPQFIFQYYEKEERGRGNFPDRFSARQFPNYSSELNVNALLLGDSALYLCASSLRTENSYEQYFGPGTRLTVT.

The gene calls are TRBV7-8 and TRBJ2-2; TRBD2 aligns across 9 bases. This CDR3 has 19 residues. V gave up 1 base and J gave up 4 bases; unmatched junction bases: 13. Germline V gene sequence: CDR1 SGHVS, CDR2 FQNEAQ. CDR3 residues: CASSLVRLAGLISTGELFF. The CDR3, as DNA: TGTGCCAGCAGCTTAGTAAGGCTAGCGGGGCTCATAAGCACCGGGGAGCTGTTTTTT.

The chain combines TRBV10-1 with TRBJ2-5; TRBD2 matches at 8 bases. Losses at the gene ends were 4 bases for V and 5 bases for J; bases not matched to a gene: 12. The CDR3 contains 16 residues. Germline CDR1 is WNHNN and CDR2 is SYGVQD (reference sequence). The CDR3 here is CASSALESGGPETQYF. The CDR3 nucleotides read TGCGCCAGCAGTGCTCTGGAAAGCGGGGGACCGGAGACCCAGTACTTC.

Note on this clone: Since the CDR3 does not end with the conserved phenylalanine or tryptophan, this likely comes from a read error. This sequence joins TRBV25-1 and TRBJ1-1; a weak D match, TRBD1 (5 bases). The CDR3 runs 12 residues. In germline, CDR1 is MGHDK, CDR2 SYGVNS. The germline V and J ends were trimmed by 11 bases and 4 bases, with 14 bases remaining between them. The CDR3 DNA follows: TGTGCCTCAAATGGGGGGGGCACTGAAGCTTTCCTT. Protein: CASNGGGTEAFL.

This sequence joins TRBV7-2 and TRBJ2-7, with D possibly being TRBD1 (5 bases). The CDR3 extends over 13 amino acids. Deletions cut 5 bases from V and 4 bases from J, with 12 bases between. The V gene's germline CDR1 is SGHTA and CDR2 FQGNSA. CDR3 amino acids: CASSRNTGYEQYF. The CDR3 region has the DNA TGTGCCAGCAGCCGTAATACAGGTTACGAGCAGTACTTC.

This chain links TRBV5-1 with TRBJ1-6, with D perhaps matching TRBD1 (6 bases). Trimming removed 1 base from V and 0 bases from J, with 14 bases in between. This CDR3 has 18 residues. Germline values: CDR1 SGHRS, CDR2 YFSETQ. CDR3 sequence reads: CASSLRQEWSSYNSPLHF. The CDR3 DNA reads as TGCGCCAGCAGCTTGCGACAGGAGTGGAGCTCCTATAATTCACCCCTCCACTTT.

This chain connects TRBV21-1 to TRBJ1-1; TRBD1 is the table's D call and was not checked against the DNA. TRBV21-1 is flagged as a pseudogene. This CDR3 has 15 residues. CDR3 nucleotide sequence: TGTGCCAGCAGCTCCCTGGACAGGGGGGACACTGAAGCTTTCTTT. Translation: CASSSLDRGDTEAFF.

This clone occurred a few times. The chain is built from TRBV28 and TRBJ1-1, with 11 bases fitting TRBD1. V lost 8 bases and J lost 5; bases outside the gene matches: 13. This CDR3 has 16 residues. CDR1 and CDR2 from the germline V gene are MDHEN and SYDVKM. The CDR3 loop reads CASFYSGQGVYTEAFF. The CDR3 DNA reads TGTGCCAGCTTTTACTCGGGACAGGGGGTTTATACTGAAGCTTTCTTT.

This clone was picked up a small number of times. This rearrangement joins TRBV6-1 to TRBJ2-7, with D unresolved. This CDR3 is 14 amino acids long. CDR1 is MNHNS, CDR2 SASEGT, per germline. V lost 2 bases and J lost 2, with 10 bases in between. CDR3 sequence (DNA): TGTGCCAGCAGTGAATATCGAACACCCTACGAGCAGTACTTC. Translated, it gives CASSEYRTPYEQYF.

The chain uses TRBV18 and TRBJ1-1; no clear D. Per the germline V gene, CDR1 is KGHSH and CDR2 is LQKENI. V was shortened by 0 bases and J by 2 bases, with 16 bases between the two germline ends. The CDR3 totals 17 residues. The CDR3 is CASSPPMAGSRNTEAFF. DNA for the CDR3: TGTGCCAGCTCACCACCGATGGCGGGGTCTCGAAACACTGAAGCTTTCTTT.